This TCR beta chain was identified in a study of monozygotic twins with inflammatory bowel disease. From the 5' RACE reads, TCRdb lists one entry per CDR3 protein and no DNA. In all, the sample yields about 160,000 distinct CDR3 sequences. Findings and limits, study-wide: None of the different T cell subtypes could be distinguished from one another.

Regarding this clonotype: What it recognizes is unknown.

This CDR3 comprises 14 residues. CDR1 and CDR2 (germline): MNHNY, SVGAGI (reference sequence). The TCR originated in a human donor with ulcerative colitis or Crohn's disease, or a healthy co-twin of an affected twin (not recorded which). The chain couples TRBV6-6 to TRBJ1-2; checking the TCRdb D call of TRBD1 is not possible without DNA. Sequencing input: blood. The chain's CDR3 is CASRKDRVKYGYTF.